Following are 8 T cell receptor beta chains from one sample sequenced in a study of T cells in women clearing cervical HPV infection. TCRdb keeps only in-frame clones here, not all; method: immunoSEQ multiplex PCR. The repertoire shows about 39,000 clones; the top ten hold 5.8%. The sequenced sample was blood buffy coat. The receptor set was obtained from a woman aged 18-69 years with a cervical HPV16 infection that either progressed to CIN3+ or cleared (not recorded which).

In regard to this clone: The DNA ends 3 residues before the CDR3 does, and the rest of the CDR3 is filled in from the germline J gene. This chain links TRBV4-1 with TRBJ1-1; tentative D call: TRBD1 (5 bases). This CDR3 has 15 residues. From germline, CDR1 is MGHRA and CDR2 YSYEKL. The CDR3 sequence is CASSQGAGRNLEAFF. The CDR3 DNA, read in part, is TGCGCCAGCAGCCAAGGGGCAGGGCGGAATCTAGAA.

About this clone itself: The read stops 3 residues short of the end of the CDR3; the missing end is completed from the germline J gene. This rearrangement joins TRBV2 to TRBJ2-7; D perhaps matches TRBD1 (7 bases). Germline V gene lookup returns CDR1 SNHLY and CDR2 FYNNEI. This CDR3 comprises 14 residues. V lost 6 bases to trimming and J lost 6 bases, with 18 bases between them. CDR3 region: CASSPRTGGAEQYF. CDR3 DNA, as far as it was read: TGTGCCAGCAGCCCGAGGACAGGCGGGGCCGAG.

Concerning this clone itself: The read is 3 residues too short to cover the CDR3 end, so that end is filled in from the germline J gene. The V call is TRBV5-1, the J call TRBJ1-5; D ambiguous. Germline V gene sequence: CDR1 SGHRS, CDR2 YFSETQ. This CDR3 spans 14 amino acids. V was cut by 0 bases and J by 0 bases, with 4 bases left in between. Incomplete CDR3 DNA: TGCGCCAGCAGCTTGGGTTATAGCAATCAGCCC. Translation gives CASSLGYSNQP. The CDR3 in its entirety is CASSLGYSNQPQHF.

Worth noting for this clone: The germline gene is not matched at one end of the junction; a read error may be the cause. The CDR3 loop is CASSLEQDNTGELFF. The CDR3 bases that were read are TGTGCTAGCAGCTTAGAACAGGATAACACCGGGGAG. The gene calls are TRBV7-7 and TRBJ2-2; maybe TRBD1 (5 bases). The sequence runs out 3 residues before the end of the CDR3; the remainder is reconstructed from the germline J gene. Germline CDR1 is SSHAT and CDR2 is FNYEAQ (reference sequence). The CDR3 contains 15 residues.

With regard to this clone: The observed sequence ends 3 residues before the CDR3 terminus, with the missing tail filled in from the germline J gene. J is TRBJ1-4 and V is TRBV2; no clear D. Germline CDR1 is SNHLY and CDR2 is FYNNEI. CDR3 length: 13 amino acids. Here the CDR3 reads CASSGSPGSPLFF. The sequenced part of the CDR3 DNA is TGTGCCAGCAGTGGATCCCCGGGTTCACCA. Drawing the rest from reference TRBV2 and TRBJ1-4, the complete variable domain is EPEVTQTPSHQVTQMGQEVILRCVPISNHLYFYWYRQILGQKVEFLVSFYNNEISEKSEIFDDQFSVERPDGSNFTLKIRSTKLEDSAMYFCASSGSPGSPLFFGSGTQLSVL.

On this clone itself: The read finishes 3 residues shy of the CDR3 end, and the germline J gene is used to complete it. The chain uses TRBV11-2 and TRBJ1-5; a weak D match, TRBD1 (5 bases). Germline V gives CDR1 SGHAT, CDR2 FQNNGV. The V gene lost 9 bases and the J gene lost 3 bases, with 12 bases spanning the gap. This CDR3 spans 13 amino acids. The CDR3 DNA, read in part, is TGTGCCAGTAGAGCAGGGAACAATCAGCCC. This codes for CASRAGNNQP. The entire CDR3 protein reads CASRAGNNQPQHF.

As for this clone: The read terminates 3 residues ahead of where the CDR3 ends, so the germline J gene completes it. The chain has TRBV18 and TRBJ1-1; maybe TRBD1 (6 bases). V was pared by 2 bases and J by 4 bases, with 14 bases between. Germline-derived CDR1 and CDR2 are KGHSH and LQKENI. This CDR3 is built from 15 residues. CDR3 residues: CASSPGGAPSTEAFF. The sequenced part of the CDR3 DNA is TGTGCCAGCTCACCAGGGGGGGCCCCATCCACTGAA.

For this clone: The CDR3 end falls 3 residues outside the read, so it is completed with the germline J gene. The J gene is TRBJ2-3, the V gene TRBV7-8; possible D gene TRBD2, 5 bases. V was pared by 4 bases and J by 2 bases, with 19 bases between. Looked up from germline, CDR1 is SGHVS and CDR2 is FQNEAQ. The CDR3 has 17 residues. CDR3: CASSSVNRGLNTDTQYF. Partial CDR3 DNA: TGTGCCAGCAGCTCAGTTAATAGAGGACTCAACACAGATACG. Complete variable domain (other parts from reference TRBV7-8 and TRBJ2-3): GAGVSQSPRYKVAKRGQDVALRCDPISGHVSLFWYQQALGQGPEFLTYFQNEAQLDKSGLPSDRFFAERPEGSVSTLKIQRTQQEDSAVYLCASSSVNRGLNTDTQYFGPGTRLTVL.